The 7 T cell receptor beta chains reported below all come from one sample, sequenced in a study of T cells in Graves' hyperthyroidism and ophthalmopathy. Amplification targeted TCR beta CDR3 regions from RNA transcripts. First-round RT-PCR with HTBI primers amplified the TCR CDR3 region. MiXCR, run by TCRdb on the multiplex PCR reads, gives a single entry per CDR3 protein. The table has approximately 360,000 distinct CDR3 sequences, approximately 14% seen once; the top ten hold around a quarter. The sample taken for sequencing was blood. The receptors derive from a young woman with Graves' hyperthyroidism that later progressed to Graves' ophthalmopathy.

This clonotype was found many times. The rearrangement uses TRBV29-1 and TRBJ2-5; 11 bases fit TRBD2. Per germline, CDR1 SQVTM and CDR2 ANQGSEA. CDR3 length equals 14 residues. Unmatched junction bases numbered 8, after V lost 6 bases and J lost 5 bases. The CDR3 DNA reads TGCAGCGTCGAACTAGCGGGAGAAGGGGAGACCCAGTACTTC. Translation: CSVELAGEGETQYF.

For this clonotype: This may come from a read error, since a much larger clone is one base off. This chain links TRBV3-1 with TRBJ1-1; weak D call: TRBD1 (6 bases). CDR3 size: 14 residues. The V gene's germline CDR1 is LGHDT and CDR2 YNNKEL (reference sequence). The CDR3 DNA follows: TGTGCCAGCAGCCTCGGGGGGGGGGCCACTGAAGCTCTCTTT. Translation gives CASSLGGGATEALF.

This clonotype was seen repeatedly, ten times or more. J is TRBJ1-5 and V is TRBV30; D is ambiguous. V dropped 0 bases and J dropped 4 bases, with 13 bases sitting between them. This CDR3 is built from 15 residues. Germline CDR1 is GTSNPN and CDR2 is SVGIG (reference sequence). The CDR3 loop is CAWSVSAAWNQPQHF. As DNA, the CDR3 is TGTGCCTGGAGTGTCTCGGCAGCTTGGAATCAGCCCCAGCATTTT.

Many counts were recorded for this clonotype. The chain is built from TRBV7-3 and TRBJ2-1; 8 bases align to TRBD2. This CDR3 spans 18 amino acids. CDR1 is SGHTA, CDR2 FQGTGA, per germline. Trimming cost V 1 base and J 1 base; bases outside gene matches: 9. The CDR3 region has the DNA TGTGCCAGCAGCTTAAATCCTAGCGGGCCTGAGTCCTACAATGAGCAGTTCTTC. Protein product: CASSLNPSGPESYNEQFF.

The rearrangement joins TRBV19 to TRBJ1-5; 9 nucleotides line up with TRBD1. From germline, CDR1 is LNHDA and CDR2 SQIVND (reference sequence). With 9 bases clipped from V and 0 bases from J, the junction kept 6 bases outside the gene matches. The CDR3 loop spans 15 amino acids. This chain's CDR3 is CASLTGGNSNQPQHF. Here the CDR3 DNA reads TGTGCCAGCCTGACAGGGGGGAATAGCAATCAGCCCCAGCATTTT.

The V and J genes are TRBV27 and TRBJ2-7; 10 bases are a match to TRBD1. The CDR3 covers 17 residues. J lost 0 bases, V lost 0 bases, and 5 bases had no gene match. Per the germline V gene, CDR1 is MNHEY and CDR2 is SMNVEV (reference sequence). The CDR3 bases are TGTGCCAGCAGTTTATCCGTGACAGGGGGCTTCTCCTACGAGCAGTACTTC. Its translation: CASSLSVTGGFSYEQYF.

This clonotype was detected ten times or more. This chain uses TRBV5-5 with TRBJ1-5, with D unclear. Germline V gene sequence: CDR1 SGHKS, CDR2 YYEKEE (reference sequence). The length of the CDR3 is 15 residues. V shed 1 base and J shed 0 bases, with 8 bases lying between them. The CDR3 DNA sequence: TGTGCCAGCAGCTTGCGGCAGCTTAGCAATCAGCCCCAGCATTTT. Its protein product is CASSLRQLSNQPQHF.